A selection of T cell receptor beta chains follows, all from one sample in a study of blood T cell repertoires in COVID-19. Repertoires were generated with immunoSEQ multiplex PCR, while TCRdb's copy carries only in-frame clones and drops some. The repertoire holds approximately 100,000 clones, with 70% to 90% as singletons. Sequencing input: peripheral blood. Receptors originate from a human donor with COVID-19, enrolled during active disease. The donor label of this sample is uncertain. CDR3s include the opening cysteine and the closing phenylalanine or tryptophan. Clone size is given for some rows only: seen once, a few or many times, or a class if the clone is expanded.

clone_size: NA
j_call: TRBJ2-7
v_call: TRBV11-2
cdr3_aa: CASSLAPGDRGGWRQYF

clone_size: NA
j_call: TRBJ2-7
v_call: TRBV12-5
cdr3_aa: CASAFGGTGVAEQYF

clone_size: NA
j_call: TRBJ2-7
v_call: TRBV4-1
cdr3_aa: CASSQERLAGAYEQYF

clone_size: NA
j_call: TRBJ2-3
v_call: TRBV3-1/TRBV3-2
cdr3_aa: CASSHTAGVGDTQYF

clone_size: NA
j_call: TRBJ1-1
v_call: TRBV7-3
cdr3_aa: CASSSEPTAVEAFF

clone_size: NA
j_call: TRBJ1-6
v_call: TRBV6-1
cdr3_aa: CASSPNRNSPLHF

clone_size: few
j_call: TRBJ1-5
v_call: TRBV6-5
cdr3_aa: CASNSGTGGNQPQHF

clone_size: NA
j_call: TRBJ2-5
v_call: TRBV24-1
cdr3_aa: CATSDSSGGPGAQYF

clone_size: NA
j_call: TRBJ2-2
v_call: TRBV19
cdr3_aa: CASNYGGANTGELFF

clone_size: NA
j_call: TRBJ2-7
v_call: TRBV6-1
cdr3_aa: CASSEAGGGASDEQYF

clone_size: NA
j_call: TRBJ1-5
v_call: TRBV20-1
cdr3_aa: CSASGPQGVFQPQHF

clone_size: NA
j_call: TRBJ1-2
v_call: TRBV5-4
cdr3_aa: CASSSGTGVQQGYGYTF

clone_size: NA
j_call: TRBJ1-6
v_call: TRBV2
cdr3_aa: CASSEGQGLSPLHF

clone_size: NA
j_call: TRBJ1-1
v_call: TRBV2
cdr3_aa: CASKARAVNTEAFF

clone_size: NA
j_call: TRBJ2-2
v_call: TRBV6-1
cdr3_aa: CASSEQGRTGELFF

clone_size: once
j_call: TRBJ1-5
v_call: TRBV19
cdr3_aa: CASSIGKSSDQPQHF

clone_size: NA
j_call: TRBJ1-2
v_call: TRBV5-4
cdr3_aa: CASSFGHRNYGYTF

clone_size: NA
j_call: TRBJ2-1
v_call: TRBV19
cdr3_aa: CASSAPSRGISYNEQFF

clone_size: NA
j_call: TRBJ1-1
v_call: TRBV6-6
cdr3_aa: CASSPRNTEAFF

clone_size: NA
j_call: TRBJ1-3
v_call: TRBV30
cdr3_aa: CALGGRAGNTIYF

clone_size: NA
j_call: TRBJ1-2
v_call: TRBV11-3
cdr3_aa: CASSPLRPFTNYGYTF

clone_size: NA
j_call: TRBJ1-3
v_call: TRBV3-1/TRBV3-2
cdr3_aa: CASSRGTAVSGNTIYF

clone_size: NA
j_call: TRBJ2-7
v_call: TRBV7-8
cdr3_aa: CASRTTRPGQGRTYEQYF

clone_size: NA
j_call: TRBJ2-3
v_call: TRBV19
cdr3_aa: CASSPPDRLDTQYF

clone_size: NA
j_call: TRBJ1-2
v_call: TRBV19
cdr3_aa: CASSGGAGDYYGYTF

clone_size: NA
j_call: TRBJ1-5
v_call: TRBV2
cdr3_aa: CASSEREIYQPQHF

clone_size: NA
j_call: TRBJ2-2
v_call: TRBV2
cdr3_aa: CASRGLETGELFF

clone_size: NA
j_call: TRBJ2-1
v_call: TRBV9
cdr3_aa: CASALGAGLNEQFF

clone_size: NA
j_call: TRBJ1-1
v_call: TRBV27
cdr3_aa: CASSPSQGGEAFF

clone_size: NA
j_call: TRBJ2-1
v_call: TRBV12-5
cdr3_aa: CASGSGSGSYNEQFF

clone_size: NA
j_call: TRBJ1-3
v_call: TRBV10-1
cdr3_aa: CASSSSSGNTIYF

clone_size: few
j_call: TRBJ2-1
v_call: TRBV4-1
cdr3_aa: CASSPAKGGRGNEQFF

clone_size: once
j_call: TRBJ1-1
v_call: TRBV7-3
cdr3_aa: CASSPGGGVAFF

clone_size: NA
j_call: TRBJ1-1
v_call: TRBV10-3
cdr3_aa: CATTLAPGQPTENTEAFF

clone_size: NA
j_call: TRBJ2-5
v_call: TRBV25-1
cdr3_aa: CASSLETQYF

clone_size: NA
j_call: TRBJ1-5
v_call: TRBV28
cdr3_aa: CASSFMSNQPQHF

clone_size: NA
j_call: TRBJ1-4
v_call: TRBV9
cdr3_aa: CASSTDRDFEKLFF

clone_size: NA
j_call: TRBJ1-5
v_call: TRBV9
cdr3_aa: CASSVDKTDGNQPQHF

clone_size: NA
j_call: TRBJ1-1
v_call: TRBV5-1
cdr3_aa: CASSLSGGRDTEAFF

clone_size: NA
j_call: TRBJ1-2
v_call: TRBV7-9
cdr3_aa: CASSYPRGGYTF

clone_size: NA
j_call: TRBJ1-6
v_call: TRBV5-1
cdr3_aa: CASSLGLRGSPLHF

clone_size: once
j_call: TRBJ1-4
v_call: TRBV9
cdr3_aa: CASSTPGQGNEKLFF

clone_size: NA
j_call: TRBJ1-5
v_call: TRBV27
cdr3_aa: CASSLTPDRAFRNQPQHF

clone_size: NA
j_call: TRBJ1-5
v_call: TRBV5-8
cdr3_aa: CASRTTGAGQPQHF

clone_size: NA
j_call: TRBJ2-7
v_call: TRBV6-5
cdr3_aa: CASRLVHEQYF

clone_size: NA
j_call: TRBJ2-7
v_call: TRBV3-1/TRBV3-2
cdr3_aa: CASSPDAGPYEQYF

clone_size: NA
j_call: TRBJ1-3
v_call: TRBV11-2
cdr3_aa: CASSADRDGNTIYF

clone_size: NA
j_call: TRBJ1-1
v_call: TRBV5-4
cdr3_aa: CASSEGQGNTEAFF

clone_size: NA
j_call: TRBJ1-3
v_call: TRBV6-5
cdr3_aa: CASSYSGLSGNTIYF

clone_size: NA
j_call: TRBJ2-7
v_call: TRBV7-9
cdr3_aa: CASSDRTAYEQYF

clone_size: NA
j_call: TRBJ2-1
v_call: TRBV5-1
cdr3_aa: CASSLTGRIGNEQFF

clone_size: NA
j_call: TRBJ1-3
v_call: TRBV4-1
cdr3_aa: CASSLSRGYGNTIYF

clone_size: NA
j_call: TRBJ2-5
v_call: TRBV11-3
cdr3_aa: CASSPPGETQYF

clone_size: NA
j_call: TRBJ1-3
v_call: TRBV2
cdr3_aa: CASKVARTDLGNTIYF

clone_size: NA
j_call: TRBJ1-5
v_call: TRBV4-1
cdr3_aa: CASSHYKGQGGQPQHF

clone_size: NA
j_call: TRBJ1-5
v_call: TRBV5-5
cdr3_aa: CASSLRWGQSNQPQHF

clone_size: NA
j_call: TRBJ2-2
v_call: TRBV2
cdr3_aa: CASRRSLNTGELFF

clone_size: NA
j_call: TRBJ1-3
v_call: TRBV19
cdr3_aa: CASSIPGQDGDSGNTIYF